This passage covers 22 T cell receptor beta chains from one sample sequenced in a study of identical twins (dated by TCRdb to the mid-2010s). The library came from 5' RACE. Sequencing relied on an Illumina HiSeq 2000. Through fastp at Q25 and MiXCR, TCRdb rebuilt clones from the public reads, retaining in-frame beta chains. A single entry per CDR3 protein holds the most common genes and DNA from its merged rows. This sample lists 550,000 to 700,000 distinct CDR3 sequences; around 20% were detected once. The ten top clones hold more than 4% of the sample. These same data were also listed under a study on T cells expressing NK-cell markers.

Sequencing was done on a sample of PBMCs. These receptors originate from a woman aged 18-29 years in good health.

This clonotype was seen a handful of times. The chain couples TRBV5-6 to TRBJ2-6; D possibly corresponds to TRBD1 (5 bases). The CDR3 is 16 residues long. Trimming shortened V by 3 bases and J by 9 bases, and 19 bases separated the two germline ends. Germline lookup yields CDR1 SGHDT and CDR2 YYEEEE. The CDR3: CASSYQPWGYDNVLTF. CDR3 DNA: TGTGCCAGCAGCTATCAACCGTGGGGCTACGACAACGTCCTGACTTTC.

The CDR3 is CSTSGQLSTDTQYF. The CDR3 nucleotides read TGCAGCACCTCGGGACAGCTAAGCACAGATACGCAGTATTTT. J is TRBJ2-3 and V is TRBV29-1, with TRBD1 matching over 7 bases. Germline loops: CDR1 SQVTM, CDR2 ANQGSEA. Trimming cost V 8 bases and J 0 bases; bases outside gene matches: 8. This CDR3 is built from 14 residues.

This clonotype was observed a handful of times. The chain links TRBV6-2 or TRBV6-3 to TRBJ2-7, with TRBD1 as a possible D gene (5 bases). Deletions cut 2 bases from V and 2 bases from J, with 10 bases between. The CDR3 is made up of 14 amino acids. Per the germline V gene, CDR1 is MNHEY and CDR2 is SVGEGT. The CDR3 coding sequence is TGTGCCAGCAGTTACAGGGGATTGACCTACGAGCAGTACTTC. It encodes CASSYRGLTYEQYF.

The chain employs TRBV6-1 and TRBJ2-5; 15 bases line up with TRBD2. The V gene's germline CDR1 is MNHNS and CDR2 SASEGT. The CDR3 loop spans 16 amino acids. The junction had 10 bases not matched to a gene; V was cut back by 10 bases and J by 4 bases. The CDR3 sequence is CATAAGLAGGRETQYF. In DNA, the CDR3 is TGTGCCACTGCCGCGGGACTAGCGGGAGGTCGAGAGACCCAGTACTTC.

This clonotype has only a few counts. The chain recombines TRBV12-3 or TRBV12-4 with TRBJ2-7; D possibly corresponds to TRBD1 (6 bases). The CDR3 sequence is 12 residues long. V lost 6 bases and J lost 6, with 12 bases in between. CDR3 coding DNA: TGTGCCAGCAGACTACAGGGTTTCGAGCAGTACTTC. Protein sequence: CASRLQGFEQYF.

The chain is built from TRBV7-6 and TRBJ2-3; D is unclear. From germline, CDR1 is SGHVS and CDR2 FNYEAQ. Trimming removed 5 bases at V and 0 bases at J, with 12 bases between. The CDR3 sequence is 15 residues long. The CDR3 nucleotides read TGTGCCAGCAGCCCTGGAGTCTCGAGCACAGATACGCAGTATTTT. Protein: CASSPGVSSTDTQYF.

Only a few counts were recorded for this clonotype. The J gene is TRBJ2-7, the V gene TRBV10-3, with a weak D call TRBD2 (6 bases). Germline CDR1 is ENHRY and CDR2 is SYGVKD. The CDR3 length is 13 residues. V dropped 8 bases and J dropped 5 bases, with 16 bases sitting between them. In nucleotides, the CDR3 is TGTGCCATCCGACTGGGGGGTGGAAACGAGCAGTACTTC. Its translation is CAIRLGGGNEQYF.

This clonotype was seen more than once but under ten times. The V gene is TRBV6-5, the J gene TRBJ2-5; D gene uncertain. Germline CDR1 MNHEY, CDR2 SVGAGI. The CDR3 spans 13 residues. The V and J ends lost 0 bases and 2 bases respectively, with 4 bases between them. CDR3 loop: CASSYSLQETQYF. The CDR3 DNA sequence: TGTGCCAGCAGTTACTCCCTGCAAGAGACCCAGTACTTC.

This clonotype was counted at least ten times. The rearrangement links TRBV10-3 to TRBJ2-7; perhaps TRBD1 as D (6 bases). V lost 4 bases and J 4 bases, leaving 17 bases between the germline ends. This CDR3 has 15 amino acids. CDR1 and CDR2 (germline): ENHRY, SYGVKD. This CDR3 reads CAISAGVRGWYEQYF. CDR3 bases: TGTGCCATCAGTGCTGGTGTCAGGGGCTGGTACGAGCAGTACTTC.

This clonotype was found a few times. The chain couples TRBV7-2 to TRBJ2-5, with 7 bases that match TRBD1. The CDR3 loop spans 13 amino acids. The junction had 6 bases not matched to a gene; V was cut back by 5 bases and J by 6 bases. Germline V gene lookup returns CDR1 SGHTA and CDR2 FQGNSA. The DNA of the CDR3 is TGTGCCAGCAGCCCTGACAGGGATCAGACCCAGTACTTC. This gives the protein CASSPDRDQTQYF.

The chain links TRBV14 to TRBJ2-1; no firm D call. Germline V CDR1 and CDR2: SGHDN, FVKESK. The CDR3 length is 11 residues. The ends were cut back, 5 bases at V and 9 bases at J, with 8 bases in the middle. CDR3 loop: CASSFEVEQFF. CDR3 nucleotides: TGTGCCAGCAGCTTCGAGGTTGAGCAGTTCTTC.

The chain carries TRBV11-3 and TRBJ1-2; D is perhaps TRBD1 (6 bases). Trimming removed 0 bases at V and 6 bases at J, with 14 bases between. Germline CDR1 reads SGHNT; CDR2 reads YENEEA. The CDR3 is 15 amino acids. CDR3 sequence: CASSLDSGQTDGYTF. CDR3 DNA: TGTGCCAGCAGCTTAGACTCCGGACAGACGGATGGCTACACCTTC.

The chain is built from TRBV29-1 and TRBJ2-1; 11 nucleotides agree with TRBD1. Germline V lookup: CDR1 SQVTM, CDR2 ANQGSEA. Unmatched junction bases numbered 3, after V lost 6 bases and J lost 8 bases. This CDR3 is built from 12 residues. CDR3 DNA: TGCAGCGTCGGGACAGGGGGTCATGAGCAGTTCTTC. Translating it yields CSVGTGGHEQFF.

The V call is TRBV27, the J call TRBJ2-1, with TRBD1 as a possible D gene (5 bases). V was clipped by 8 bases and J by 1 base, with 18 bases between them. Germline loops: CDR1 MNHEY, CDR2 SMNVEV (reference sequence). This CDR3 contains 16 residues. The CDR3 DNA sequence: TGTGCCAGCTCTTTGCAGGGTTTTAATTCCTACAATGAGCAGTTCTTC. Translated, it gives CASSLQGFNSYNEQFF.

This chain links TRBV13 with TRBJ2-1; D ambiguous. The CDR3 runs 12 residues. Trimming stripped 5 bases from V and 6 bases from J, with 8 bases between. Looked up from germline, CDR1 is PRHDT and CDR2 is FYEKMQ (reference sequence). The CDR3 loop reads CASSPKVNEQFF. The CDR3 DNA reads TGTGCCAGCAGCCCTAAGGTCAATGAGCAGTTCTTC. The complete variable domain, with remaining parts taken from reference TRBV13 and TRBJ2-1, reads AAGVIQSPRHLIKEKRETATLKCYPIPRHDTVYWYQQGPGQDPQFLISFYEKMQSDKGSIPDRFSAQQFSDYHSELNMSSLELGDSALYFCASSPKVNEQFFGPGTRLTVL.

In its sample, this clonotype was seen a few times. The chain uses TRBV28 and TRBJ1-2, with TRBD1 identical over 9 bases. CDR3 length equals 15 residues. The trim removed 3 bases at V and 4 bases at J, leaving 6 bases unmatched. The germline V gene encodes CDR1 MDHEN and CDR2 SYDVKM. CDR3 sequence (DNA): TGTGCCAGCAGTTTTACAGGGGGCGCGGGCTATGGCTACACCTTC. It specifies CASSFTGGAGYGYTF.

This clonotype was seen only a few times. The chain has TRBV12-3 or TRBV12-4 and TRBJ2-7; a possible D gene is TRBD2 (6 bases). V lost 1 base, J lost 2 bases, and 12 bases lay in between. The CDR3 totals 15 residues. The CDR3 nucleotides read TGTGCCAGCAGTTTAGGGGCCGGGAGCACCTACGAGCAGTACTTC. Its protein product is CASSLGAGSTYEQYF.

This chain connects TRBV20-1 to TRBJ2-3; 11 bases map to TRBD2. V lost 6 bases to trimming and J lost 2 bases; unmatched junction nucleotides: 4. CDR3 length: 14 amino acids. CDR1 is DFQATT and CDR2 is SNEGSKA in the germline V gene (reference sequence). CDR3 sequence reads: CSAVLAGATDTQYF. Here the CDR3 DNA reads TGCAGTGCAGTACTAGCGGGGGCCACAGATACGCAGTATTTT.

The chain combines TRBV5-1 with TRBJ2-3; the match to TRBD1 covers 7 bases. Losses at the gene ends were 2 bases for V and 11 bases for J; bases not matched to a gene: 5. CDR1 is SGHRS and CDR2 is YFSETQ in the germline V gene. The CDR3 has 12 amino acids. CDR3 amino acids: CASSFDRDKQYF. In nucleotides, the CDR3 is TGCGCCAGCAGCTTCGACAGGGACAAGCAGTATTTT.

This clonotype was counted a few times. The rearrangement joins TRBV5-1 to TRBJ1-6; 10 bases line up with TRBD1. The V and J ends lost 4 bases and 7 bases, in that order; junction bases with no gene match: 5. The germline CDR1 and CDR2 sequences are SGHRS and YFSETQ. The CDR3 length is 15 residues. CDR3 residues: CASSRDRGRNSPLHF. The CDR3 DNA reads TGCGCCAGCAGCAGGGACAGGGGACGCAATTCACCCCTCCACTTT.

This clonotype was observed a few times. The chain recombines TRBV5-1 with TRBJ2-3; D may be TRBD1 or TRBD2 (5 bases each). The ends were cut back, 2 bases at V and 4 bases at J, with 11 bases in the middle. The CDR3 contains 14 residues. Germline V gene data show CDR1 as SGHRS and CDR2 as YFSETQ. CDR3 protein: CASSFIRESDTQYF. CDR3 nucleotides: TGCGCCAGCAGCTTTATCAGGGAGTCAGATACGCAGTATTTT.

This clonotype was seen a few times. The chain employs TRBV12-3 or TRBV12-4 and TRBJ2-7, with D uncertain. This CDR3 is 14 amino acids long. V lost 5 bases, J lost 1 base, and 12 bases lay in between. The CDR3 protein is CASSVRWVSYEQYF. Written as DNA, the CDR3 is TGTGCCAGCAGTGTCCGCTGGGTATCCTACGAGCAGTACTTC.